This TCR beta chain appears in the sequencing data of a study of T cells in Graves' hyperthyroidism and ophthalmopathy. Under 3 months was the duration of disease in ophthalmopathy patients, who also had a Clinical Activity Score of at least 3 and a NOSPECS grade of at least 4. Cells are PBMCs isolated from roughly 9.3 ml of fresh blood. RNA transcripts served as the template for amplifying TCR beta CDR3 regions. RT-PCR in the first round (using the HTBI primer set) targeted the TCR CDR3. TCRdb itself ran the multiplex PCR reads through MiXCR, one entry per CDR3 protein. The data show around 300,000 distinct CDR3 sequences, roughly 19% seen once. Per germline, CDR1 LNHDA and CDR2 SQIVND (reference sequence). This CDR3 comprises 15 residues. V lost 3 bases to trimming and J lost 2 bases; unmatched junction nucleotides: 3.

The chain recombines TRBV19 with TRBJ2-1; 8 bases map to TRBD2. The specimen was blood. This clonotype was obtained from a man in his forties or fifties with Graves' ophthalmopathy. DNA for the CDR3: TGTGCCAGTAGTATGCTAGCGGGTCCCTACAATGAGCAGTTCTTC. This sequence encodes CASSMLAGPYNEQFF.